This passage covers 15 T cell receptor beta chains from one sample sequenced in a study of neurological immune-mediated disorders. TCRdb passed the 5' RACE reads through MiXCR, listing each CDR3 protein once. The repertoire holds under 85,000 distinct CDR3 sequences, with around a tenth as singletons. Sequenced input: PBMCs. The receptors were gathered from a man in his forties in good health.

Notes on this clonotype: No conserved phenylalanine or tryptophan is present at the end of the CDR3, so a read error is the likely explanation. No DNA is shown, since the ends of the CDR3 on it are uncertain; the CDR3 is the one TCRdb lists. This chain joins TRBV15 and TRBJ1-5. CDR1 is LNHNV and CDR2 is YYDKDF in the germline V gene (reference sequence). The CDR3 extends over 13 residues, inclusive of both ends. This CDR3 is CATSSDMNQPHHS.

This clonotype was counted only a few times. V is TRBV7-9 and J is TRBJ2-6, with 8 bases lining up with TRBD1. The germline gives CDR1 SEHNR, CDR2 FQNEAQ (reference sequence). The CDR3 loop spans 18 amino acids. Trimming cost V 6 bases and J 4 bases; bases outside gene matches: 14. The CDR3 nucleotides are TGTGCCAGCAGTAACGGACAGGGTTCAACTTGGGGGGCCAACGTCCTGACTTTC. This gives the protein CASSNGQGSTWGANVLTF.

This clonotype has ten or more counts. The chain has TRBV6-6 and TRBJ2-1, with D possibly TRBD2 on 5 matching bases. There are 11 residues in the CDR3. The germline V and J ends were trimmed by 8 bases and 8 bases, with 10 bases remaining between them. Germline values: CDR1 MNHNY, CDR2 SVGAGI (reference sequence). The CDR3: CASEGGHEQFF. DNA for the CDR3: TGTGCCAGCGAGGGTGGCCATGAGCAGTTCTTC.

This clonotype came up many times. This chain connects TRBV5-4 to TRBJ2-5; tentatively, D is TRBD1 or TRBD2 (5 bases each). CDR3 length: 17 amino acids. V shed 4 bases and J shed 5 bases, with 24 bases lying between them. The germline V gene encodes CDR1 SGHNT and CDR2 YYREEE (reference sequence). DNA for the CDR3: TGTGCCAGCAGCCCGAGGTCCGAGGGAAAAAGGGGTGAGACCCAGTACTTC. Translating gives CASSPRSEGKRGETQYF.

This clonotype was detected only a few times. The V and J genes are TRBV9 and TRBJ2-3; 11 bases map to TRBD2. CDR3 size: 16 residues. V lost 0 bases and J lost 9; bases outside the gene matches: 9. Per the germline V gene, CDR1 is SGDLS and CDR2 is YYNGEE. The CDR3 region is CASSVGGSGGALTQYF. The CDR3 DNA follows: TGTGCCAGCAGCGTAGGTGGTAGCGGGGGGGCCCTAACGCAGTATTTT.

The sample holds many counts of this clonotype. The chain recombines TRBV20-1 with TRBJ2-5; perhaps D is TRBD1 or TRBD2 (5 bases each). Germline CDR1 and CDR2: DFQATT and SNEGSKA (reference sequence). Deletions cut 5 bases from V and 5 bases from J, with 12 bases between. This CDR3 spans 12 amino acids. The CDR3 DNA is TGCAGTGCTGGGACCGGCGGGGAGACCCAGTACTTC. It encodes CSAGTGGETQYF.

This clonotype was observed at least ten times. The rearrangement links TRBV7-9 to TRBJ2-4, with D possibly matching TRBD2 (6 bases). Trimming removed 0 bases at V and 2 bases at J, with 14 bases between. The CDR3 is made up of 17 amino acids. CDR1 and CDR2 (germline): SEHNR, FQNEAQ (reference sequence). The DNA for the CDR3 is TGTGCCAGCAGCTTAGCGCGGGAAGTATCGACCAAAAACATTCAGTACTTC. Encoded protein: CASSLAREVSTKNIQYF.

This clonotype was recorded many times. This chain uses TRBV5-4 with TRBJ1-1; D not resolved. The germline gives CDR1 SGHNT, CDR2 YYREEE (reference sequence). The CDR3 runs to 14 residues. Trimming pared 4 bases from V and 4 bases from J, leaving 14 bases between. For the CDR3, the DNA is TGTGCCAGCAGCCCCATGTTATCGAGCACTGAAGCTTTCTTT. It specifies CASSPMLSSTEAFF.

This clonotype was detected ten times or more. J is TRBJ2-1 and V is TRBV3-1; D possibly uses TRBD1 or TRBD2 (5 bases each). This CDR3 is built from 14 residues. Trimming took 5 bases from V and 0 from J, leaving 8 bases between them. The V gene's germline CDR1 is LGHDT and CDR2 YNNKEL (reference sequence). In DNA, the CDR3 is TGTGCCAGCAGCGGGACGAGCTCCTACAATGAGCAGTTCTTC. This sequence encodes CASSGTSSYNEQFF.

This clonotype has only a few counts. The chain employs TRBV12-3 or TRBV12-4 and TRBJ2-2, with D possibly matching TRBD2 (5 bases). V lost 1 base and J lost 0, with 18 bases in between. The CDR3 sequence is 19 residues long. The CDR3 DNA follows: TGTGCCAGCAGTTTAGGGAGGATCGGAGAGGGAACGAACACCGGGGAGCTGTTTTTT. As protein: CASSLGRIGEGTNTGELFF.

This clonotype was counted at least ten times. The chain joins TRBV6-6 to TRBJ1-4, with a weak D call TRBD1 (5 bases). This CDR3 is built from 14 residues. CDR1 MNHNY and CDR2 SVGAGI come from the germline V gene (reference sequence). V lost 2 bases, J lost 5 bases, and 9 bases lay in between. The CDR3 DNA is TGTGCCAGCAGTTACAGCGGGGCCAATGAAAAACTGTTTTTT. It yields the protein CASSYSGANEKLFF.

On this clonotype itself: At one boundary the junction diverges from the germline segment, which might be a read error. The genes are TRBV10-3 and TRBJ2-5; 7 bases agree with TRBD2. The CDR3 length is 14 residues. From germline, CDR1 is ENHRY and CDR2 SYGVKD. The CDR3: CTISRGGSRETQYF. DNA for the CDR3: TGTACCATCAGTAGGGGCGGGAGTCGGGAGACCCAGTACTTC.

There are many counts of this clonotype. The rearrangement links TRBV7-2 to TRBJ2-7; possibly TRBD1 for D (6 bases). CDR3 length equals 14 residues. Trimming left V 1 base short and J 3 bases short, with 10 bases between. CDR1 is SGHTA and CDR2 is FQGNSA in the germline V gene. CDR3 loop: CASSLGRGDYEQYF. CDR3 DNA: TGTGCCAGCAGCTTAGGCAGGGGTGACTACGAGCAGTACTTC.

The table lists this clonotype with many counts. The genes are TRBV28 and TRBJ1-5; no clear D. Per the germline V gene, CDR1 is MDHEN and CDR2 is SYDVKM. The V end was cut by 2 bases, the J end by 7 bases, with 6 bases between. This CDR3 has 12 residues. The CDR3 sequence: CASSLVGQPQHF. The CDR3 DNA follows: TGTGCCAGCAGTTTAGTAGGACAGCCCCAGCATTTT.

This clonotype was counted ten times or more. The J gene is TRBJ2-5, the V gene TRBV6-6; tentatively, D is TRBD1 or TRBD2 (5 bases each). With 7 bases removed from V and 2 bases from J, the gap between germline ends came to 17 bases. The germline gives CDR1 MNHNY, CDR2 SVGAGI (reference sequence). The CDR3 is made up of 15 amino acids. The CDR3 coding sequence is TGTGCCAGCACCTCTCCCCCGGGGCATCAAGAGACCCAGTACTTC. Encoded protein: CASTSPPGHQETQYF.